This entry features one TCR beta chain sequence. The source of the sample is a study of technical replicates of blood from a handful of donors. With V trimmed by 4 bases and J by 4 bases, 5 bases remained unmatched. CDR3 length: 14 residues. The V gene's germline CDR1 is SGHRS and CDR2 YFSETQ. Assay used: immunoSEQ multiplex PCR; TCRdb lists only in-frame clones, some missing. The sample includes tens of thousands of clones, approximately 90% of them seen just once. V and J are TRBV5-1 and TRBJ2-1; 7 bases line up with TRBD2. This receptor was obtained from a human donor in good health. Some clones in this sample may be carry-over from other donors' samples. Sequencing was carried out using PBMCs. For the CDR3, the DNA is TGCGCCAGCAGCATGGGGGGGGGATACAATGAGCAGTTCTTC. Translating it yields CASSMGGGYNEQFF.